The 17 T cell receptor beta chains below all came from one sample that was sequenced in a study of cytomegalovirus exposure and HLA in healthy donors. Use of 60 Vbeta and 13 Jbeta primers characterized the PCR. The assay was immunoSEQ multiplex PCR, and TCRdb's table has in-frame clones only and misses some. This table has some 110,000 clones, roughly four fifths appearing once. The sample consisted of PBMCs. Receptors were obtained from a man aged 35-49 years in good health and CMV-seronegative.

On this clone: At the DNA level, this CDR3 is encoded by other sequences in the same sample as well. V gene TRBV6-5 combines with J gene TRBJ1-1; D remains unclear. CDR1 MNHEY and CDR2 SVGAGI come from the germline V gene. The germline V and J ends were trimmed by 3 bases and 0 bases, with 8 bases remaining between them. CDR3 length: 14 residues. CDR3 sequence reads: CASSYGGMNTEAFF. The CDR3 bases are TGTGCCAGCAGTTATGGAGGGATGAACACTGAAGCTTTCTTT.

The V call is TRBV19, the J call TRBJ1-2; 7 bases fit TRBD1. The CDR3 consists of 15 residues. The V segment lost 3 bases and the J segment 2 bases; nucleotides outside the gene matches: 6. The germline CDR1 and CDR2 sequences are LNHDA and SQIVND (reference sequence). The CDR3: CASSIPGQANYGYTF. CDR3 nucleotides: TGTGCCAGTAGTATTCCAGGACAGGCAAACTATGGCTACACCTTC.

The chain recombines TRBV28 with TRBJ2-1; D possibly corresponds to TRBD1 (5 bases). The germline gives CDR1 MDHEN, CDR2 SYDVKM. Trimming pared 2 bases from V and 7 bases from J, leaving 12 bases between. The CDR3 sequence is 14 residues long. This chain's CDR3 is CASSLPARVNEQFF. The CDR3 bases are TGTGCCAGCAGTTTACCCGCCAGGGTGAATGAGCAGTTCTTC. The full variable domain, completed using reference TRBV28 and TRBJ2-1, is DVKVTQSSRYLVKRTGEKVFLECVQDMDHENMFWYRQDPGLGLRLIYFSYDVKMKEKGDIPEGYSVSREKKERFSLILESASTNQTSMYLCASSLPARVNEQFFGPGTRLTVL.

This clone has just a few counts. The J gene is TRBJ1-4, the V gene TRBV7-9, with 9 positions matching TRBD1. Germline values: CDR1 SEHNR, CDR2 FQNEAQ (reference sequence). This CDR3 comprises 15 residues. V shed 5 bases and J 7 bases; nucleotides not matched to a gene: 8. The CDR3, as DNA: TGTGCCAGCAGCCCTGGGACAGGGACCGGTGAAAAACTGTTTTTT. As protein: CASSPGTGTGEKLFF.

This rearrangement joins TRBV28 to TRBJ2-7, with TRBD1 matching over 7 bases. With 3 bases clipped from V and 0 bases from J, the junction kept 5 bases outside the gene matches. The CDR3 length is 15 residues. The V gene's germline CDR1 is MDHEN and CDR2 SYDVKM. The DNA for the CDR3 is TGTGCCAGCAGTTTCGGTGACAGGGCCTCCTACGAGCAGTACTTC. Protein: CASSFGDRASYEQYF.

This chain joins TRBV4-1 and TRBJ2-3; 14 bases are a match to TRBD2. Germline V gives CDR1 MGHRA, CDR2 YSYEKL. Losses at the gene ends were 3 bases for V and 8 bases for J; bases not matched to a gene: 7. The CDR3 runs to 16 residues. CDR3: CASSQGTSGSPATQYF. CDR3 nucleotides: TGCGCCAGCAGCCAGGGGACTAGCGGGAGTCCTGCTACGCAGTATTTT.

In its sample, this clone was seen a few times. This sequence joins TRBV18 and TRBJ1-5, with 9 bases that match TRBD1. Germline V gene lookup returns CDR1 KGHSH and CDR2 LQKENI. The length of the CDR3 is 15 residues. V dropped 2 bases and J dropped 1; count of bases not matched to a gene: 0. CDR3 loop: CASSPGTGSNQPQHF. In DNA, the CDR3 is TGTGCCAGCTCACCAGGGACAGGGAGCAATCAGCCCCAGCATTTT.

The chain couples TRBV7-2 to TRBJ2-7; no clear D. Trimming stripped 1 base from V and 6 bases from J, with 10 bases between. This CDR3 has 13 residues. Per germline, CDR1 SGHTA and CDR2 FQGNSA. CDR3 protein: CASSLVGPGEQYF. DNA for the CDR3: TGTGCCAGCAGCTTAGTTGGGCCCGGCGAGCAGTACTTC.

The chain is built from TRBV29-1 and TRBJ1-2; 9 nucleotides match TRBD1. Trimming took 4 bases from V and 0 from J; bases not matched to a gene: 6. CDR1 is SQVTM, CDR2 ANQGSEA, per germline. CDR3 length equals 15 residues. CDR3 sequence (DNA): TGCAGCGTTGTGGGACAGGGCAGTCCTAACTATGGCTACACCTTC. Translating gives CSVVGQGSPNYGYTF.

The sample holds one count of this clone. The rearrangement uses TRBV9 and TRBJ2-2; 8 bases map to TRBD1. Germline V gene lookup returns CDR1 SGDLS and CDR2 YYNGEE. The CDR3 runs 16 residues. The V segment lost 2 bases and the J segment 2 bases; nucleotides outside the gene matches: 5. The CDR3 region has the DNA TGTGCCAGCAGCGTCAGACAGGGGATCAACACCGGGGAGCTGTTTTTT. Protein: CASSVRQGINTGELFF.

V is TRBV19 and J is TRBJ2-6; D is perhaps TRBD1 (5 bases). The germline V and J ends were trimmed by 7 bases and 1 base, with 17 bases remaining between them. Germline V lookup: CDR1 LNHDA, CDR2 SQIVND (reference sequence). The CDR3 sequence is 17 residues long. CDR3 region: CASTVPGLESGANVLTF. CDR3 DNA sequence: TGTGCCAGTACAGTGCCAGGGTTGGAGTCTGGGGCCAACGTCCTGACTTTC.

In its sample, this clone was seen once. The CDR3: CSGQGWEGGYTF. For the CDR3, the DNA is TGCAGCGGCCAGGGGTGGGAGGGTGGCTACACCTTC. V is TRBV29-1 and J is TRBJ1-2; tentatively, D is TRBD1 (6 bases). Germline V lookup: CDR1 SQVTM, CDR2 ANQGSEA. V lost 7 bases and J lost 7, with 16 bases in between. The CDR3 sequence is 12 residues long. Filled out from reference TRBV29-1 and TRBJ1-2, the complete variable domain reads SAVISQKPSRDICQRGTSLTIQCQVDSQVTMMFWYRQQPGQSLTLIATANQGSEATYESGFVIDKFPISRPNLTFSTLTVSNMSPEDSSIYLCSGQGWEGGYTFGSGTRLTVV.

DNA for the CDR3: TGTGCCAGTACAGGGGAAAGAAACACCATATATTTT. The encoded protein is CASTGERNTIYF. The J gene is TRBJ1-3, the V gene TRBV21-1; no DNA check was done on the table's D call, TRBD1. TRBV21-1 is a pseudogene segment. The CDR3 totals 12 residues.

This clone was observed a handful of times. The CDR3 DNA sequence: TGTGCCAGCCGTAGACAGGGGCCATACAATGAGCAGTTCTTC. It codes for CASRRQGPYNEQFF. The V call is TRBV7-9, the J call TRBJ2-1, with TRBD1 identical over 8 bases. V dropped 8 bases and J dropped 4; count of bases not matched to a gene: 7. Germline V lookup: CDR1 SEHNR, CDR2 FQNEAQ (reference sequence). The length of the CDR3 is 14 residues.

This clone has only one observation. This CDR3 reads CASIGGGLRTGELFF. In DNA, the CDR3 is TGTGCCAGCATCGGCGGGGGGCTGAGGACCGGGGAGCTGTTTTTT. The V gene is TRBV7-2, the J gene TRBJ2-2, with 8 bases matching TRBD2. The junction had 9 bases not matched to a gene; V was cut back by 7 bases and J by 5 bases. Germline V lookup: CDR1 SGHTA, CDR2 FQGNSA. The length of the CDR3 is 15 residues.

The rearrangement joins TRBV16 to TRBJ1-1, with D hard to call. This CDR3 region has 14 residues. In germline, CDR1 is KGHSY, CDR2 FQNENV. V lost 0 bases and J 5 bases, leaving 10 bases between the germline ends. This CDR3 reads CASSQSEGITEAFF. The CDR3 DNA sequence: TGTGCCAGCAGCCAATCGGAGGGAATAACTGAAGCTTTCTTT. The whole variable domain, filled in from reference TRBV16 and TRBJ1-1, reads GEEVAQTPKHLVRGEGQKAKLYCAPIKGHSYVFWYQQVLKNEFKFLISFQNENVFDETGMPKERFSAKCLPNSPCSLEIQATKLEDSAVYFCASSQSEGITEAFFGQGTRLTVV.

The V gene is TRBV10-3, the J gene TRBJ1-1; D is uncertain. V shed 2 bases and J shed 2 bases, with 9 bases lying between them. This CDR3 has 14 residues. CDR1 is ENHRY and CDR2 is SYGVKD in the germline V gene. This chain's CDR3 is CAISERRVNTEAFF. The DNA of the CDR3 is TGTGCCATCAGTGAGCGGAGGGTCAACACTGAAGCTTTCTTT.